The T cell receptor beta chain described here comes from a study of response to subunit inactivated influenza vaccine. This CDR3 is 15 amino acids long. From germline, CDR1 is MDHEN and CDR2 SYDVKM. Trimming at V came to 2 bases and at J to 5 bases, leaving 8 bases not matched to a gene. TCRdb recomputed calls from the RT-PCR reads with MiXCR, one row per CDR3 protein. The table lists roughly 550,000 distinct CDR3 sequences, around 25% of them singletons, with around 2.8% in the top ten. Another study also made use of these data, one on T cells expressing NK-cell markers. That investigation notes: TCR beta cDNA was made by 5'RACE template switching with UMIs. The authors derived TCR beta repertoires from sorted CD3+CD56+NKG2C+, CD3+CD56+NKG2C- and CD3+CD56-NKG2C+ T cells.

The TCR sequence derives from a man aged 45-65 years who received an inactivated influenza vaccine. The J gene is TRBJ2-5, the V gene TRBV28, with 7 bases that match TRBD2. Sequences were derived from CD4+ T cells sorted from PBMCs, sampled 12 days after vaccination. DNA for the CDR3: TGTGCCAGCAGTTTAGGCCTGGGGCGGGAGGAGACCCAGTACTTC. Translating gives CASSLGLGREETQYF.